This T cell receptor beta chain was retrieved from a study of blood T cell repertoires in COVID-19. For the study at large: In each case, the material was cDNA or gDNA derived from T cells, B-cell-depleted T cells, or PBMCs.

This clone came up once. The V gene's germline CDR1 is SGDLS and CDR2 YYNGEE. This CDR3 is 15 amino acids long. Trimming left V 3 bases short and J 5 bases short, with 17 bases between. Clones were read by immunoSEQ multiplex PCR, and TCRdb kept only the in-frame ones, dropping some. The data hold about 190,000 clones, with 80% observed a single time. Input material: peripheral blood. The receptor comes from a man in his 60s with acute or convalescent COVID-19. The gene calls are TRBV9 and TRBJ2-5, with D tentatively TRBD2 (8 bases). The CDR3 DNA reads as TGTGCCAGCAGCGCTCAAGGGGGCGGGAGGGAGACCCAGTACTTC. As protein: CASSAQGGGRETQYF.